The next 23 T cell receptor beta chains were all read from a single sample in a study of T cell changes during pregnancy in multiple sclerosis. Libraries were prepared by immunoSEQ multiplex PCR; TCRdb keeps only in-frame clonotypes and omits some of them. The sample consists of around 100,000 clones, about 93% of them appearing once. This sample comprised peripheral blood, obtained in the third trimester of pregnancy. The receptor set was obtained from a female donor with multiple sclerosis, enrolled in a pregnancy study.

The CDR3 loop is CASSLVGADTGELFF. The CDR3 bases are TGTGCCAGCAGCTTAGTAGGAGCGGACACCGGGGAGCTGTTTTTT. This rearrangement joins TRBV11-2 to TRBJ2-2, with TRBD2 as a possible D gene (5 bases). Germline V CDR1 and CDR2: SGHAT, FQNNGV. This CDR3 is built from 15 residues. V lost 1 base to trimming and J lost 3 bases, with 9 bases between them.

The chain is built from TRBV13 and TRBJ2-1, with 7 bases lining up with TRBD2. In germline, CDR1 is PRHDT, CDR2 FYEKMQ (reference sequence). CDR3 length: 16 amino acids. Trimming removed 6 bases from V and 8 bases from J; junction bases left unmatched: 16. The CDR3, as DNA: TGTGCCAGCAGTTCGGAGGAGCGGGGCCCCTTAGATGAGCAGTTCTTC. Encoded protein: CASSSEERGPLDEQFF.

This chain joins TRBV6-1 and TRBJ2-1; no reliable D call. V lost 2 bases and J lost 0, with 11 bases in between. Germline V gene lookup returns CDR1 MNHNS and CDR2 SASEGT. This CDR3 has 16 amino acids. The CDR3 coding sequence is TGTGCCAGCAGTGAAAGGCCTAGAAGCTCCTACAATGAGCAGTTCTTC. It translates to CASSERPRSSYNEQFF.

This chain uses TRBV27 with TRBJ2-5; TRBD1 matches 8 bases. The trim removed 4 bases at V and 4 bases at J, leaving 14 bases unmatched. The CDR3 runs 17 residues. CDR1 and CDR2 from the germline V gene are MNHEY and SMNVEV (reference sequence). Here the CDR3 DNA reads TGTGCCAGCAGTTCTTTATTCCAGACAGGGGCTGTAGAGACCCAGTACTTC. It codes for CASSSLFQTGAVETQYF.

This clone was recorded only once. The rearrangement links TRBV4-1 to TRBJ1-1; D may be TRBD1 (5 bases). The CDR3 runs 15 residues. V lost 1 base and J lost 5, with 14 bases in between. CDR1 is MGHRA, CDR2 YSYEKL, per germline. The DNA of the CDR3 is TGCGCCAGCAGCCAAGGCGGAGGGGCTAGGACTGAAGCTTTCTTT. Its protein is CASSQGGGARTEAFF.

V is TRBV27 and J is TRBJ2-5; tentatively, D is TRBD1 (5 bases). Germline V gene sequence: CDR1 MNHEY, CDR2 SMNVEV (reference sequence). The V end lost 1 base, the J end lost 2 bases, and 11 bases lay between the germline ends. The CDR3 runs to 15 residues. CDR3 residues: CASSLFQGRQETQYF. The DNA for the CDR3 is TGTGCCAGCAGTTTATTCCAGGGAAGGCAAGAGACCCAGTACTTC.

V and J are TRBV4-2 and TRBJ2-3, with TRBD2 identical over 8 bases. Germline V gene sequence: CDR1 LGHNA, CDR2 YNFKEQ. V shed 0 bases, J shed 4 bases, and the junction held 3 bases outside the gene matches. The CDR3 runs to 15 residues. This CDR3 reads CASSQETSVADTQYF. CDR3 nucleotides: TGTGCCAGCAGCCAAGAGACTAGCGTGGCAGATACGCAGTATTTT.

The rearrangement uses TRBV19 and TRBJ2-2; weak D call: TRBD2 (5 bases). V lost 1 base and J 4 bases, leaving 7 bases between the germline ends. The CDR3 sequence is 14 residues long. The germline V gene has CDR1 LNHDA and CDR2 SQIVND (reference sequence). The CDR3 region is CASSIAGSTGELFF. The CDR3 DNA is TGTGCCAGTAGTATAGCGGGGAGCACCGGGGAGCTGTTTTTT.

CDR3 in amino acids: CASSPLGPDTEAFF. The CDR3 DNA reads as TGTGCCAGCAGCCCCTTGGGCCCGGACACTGAAGCTTTCTTT. V usage is TRBV7-3 and J usage is TRBJ1-1; D ambiguous. Germline V gene data show CDR1 as SGHTA and CDR2 as FQGTGA. CDR3 length: 14 amino acids. The V and J ends lost 5 bases and 3 bases respectively, with 13 bases between them. Drawing the rest from reference TRBV7-3 and TRBJ1-1, the complete variable domain is GAGVSQTPSNKVTEKGKYVELRCDPISGHTALYWYRQSLGQGPEFLIYFQGTGAADDSGLPNDRFFAVRPEGSVSTLKIQRTERGDSAVYLCASSPLGPDTEAFFGQGTRLTVV.

This chain joins TRBV7-9 and TRBJ2-1, with 13 bases identical to TRBD2. Germline assignment: CDR1 SEHNR and CDR2 FQNEAQ (reference sequence). The CDR3 totals 15 residues. Trimming removed 5 bases from V and 7 bases from J; junction bases left unmatched: 5. The CDR3: CASSPRLAGGNEQFF. CDR3 nucleotide sequence: TGTGCCAGCAGCCCTCGACTAGCGGGGGGAAATGAGCAGTTCTTC.

This chain uses TRBV7-8 with TRBJ2-7; the D is unclear. CDR3 size: 13 residues. Trimming shortened V by 1 base and J by 7 bases, and 11 bases separated the two germline ends. Germline CDR1 SGHVS, CDR2 FQNEAQ. This chain's CDR3 is CASSLEAEAEQYF. The CDR3 coding sequence is TGTGCCAGCAGCTTAGAGGCCGAGGCGGAGCAGTACTTC.

This clone was detected only once. This chain uses TRBV5-1 with TRBJ2-5; D not certain. Between the trimmed V and J ends, which lost 4 bases and 1 base, there was a span of 11 bases. The CDR3 runs 14 residues. Germline CDR1 reads SGHRS; CDR2 reads YFSETQ. In nucleotides, the CDR3 is TGCGCCAGCAGCGCGGTCACTTCCCAAGAGACCCAGTACTTC. Translated: CASSAVTSQETQYF.

V usage is TRBV11-2 and J usage is TRBJ1-3; D uncertain. Germline V gene sequence: CDR1 SGHAT, CDR2 FQNNGV. Trimming stripped 3 bases from V and 2 bases from J, with 8 bases between. The CDR3 is 14 residues long. The CDR3 nucleotides read TGTGCCAGCAGCTTGCGGACTCCTGGAAACACCATATATTTT. Amino acid sequence: CASSLRTPGNTIYF.

V usage is TRBV25-1 and J usage is TRBJ2-1; the match to TRBD1 covers 9 bases. In germline, CDR1 is MGHDK, CDR2 SYGVNS. CDR3 length equals 15 residues. Unmatched junction bases numbered 6, after V lost 2 bases and J lost 7 bases. This chain's CDR3 is CASSEPGQGVNEQFF. Here the CDR3 DNA reads TGTGCCAGCAGTGAACCGGGACAGGGCGTGAATGAGCAGTTCTTC.

The V call is TRBV6-5, the J call TRBJ2-7; TRBD2 might be the D (6 bases). Germline loops: CDR1 MNHEY, CDR2 SVGAGI. This CDR3 contains 13 residues. V lost 4 bases and J lost 0, with 7 bases in between. The CDR3 spells CASSSRGSYEQYF. In DNA form, the CDR3 reads TGTGCCAGCAGTTCGCGGGGCTCCTACGAGCAGTACTTC.

V usage is TRBV7-9 and J usage is TRBJ1-1; possibly TRBD1 for D (5 bases). Per the germline V gene, CDR1 is SEHNR and CDR2 is FQNEAQ (reference sequence). With 8 bases removed from V and 5 bases from J, the gap between germline ends came to 12 bases. CDR3 size: 12 residues. For the CDR3, the DNA is TGTGCCAGCGGGAGGCAGGGAACTGAAGCTTTCTTT. Encoded protein: CASGRQGTEAFF.

The chain couples TRBV6-6 to TRBJ2-1, with 8 positions matching TRBD1. This CDR3 contains 16 residues. V dropped 0 bases and J dropped 7; count of bases not matched to a gene: 8. CDR1 and CDR2 from the germline V gene are MNHNY and SVGAGI (reference sequence). The CDR3 region is CASSYSDRVRGNEQFF. In DNA form, the CDR3 reads TGTGCCAGCAGTTACTCGGACAGGGTCCGCGGAAATGAGCAGTTCTTC.

This chain connects TRBV10-3 to TRBJ1-1; 11 nucleotides match TRBD1. CDR1 and CDR2 from the germline V gene are ENHRY and SYGVKD. The CDR3 runs to 16 residues. V shed 8 bases, J shed 5 bases, and the junction held 13 bases outside the gene matches. CDR3 DNA: TGTGCCATCGCGTCCGGGACAGGGGGAGATGGTACTGAAGCTTTCTTT. Residues: CAIASGTGGDGTEAFF.

The chain recombines TRBV7-2 with TRBJ1-5; D remains unclear. With 5 bases removed from V and 8 bases from J, the gap between germline ends came to 13 bases. Germline CDR1 SGHTA, CDR2 FQGNSA. The CDR3 spans 13 residues. The CDR3 bases are TGTGCCAGCAGCCCTAGATACTTGGAGCCCCAGCATTTT. Translation gives CASSPRYLEPQHF.

V is TRBV15 and J is TRBJ1-1; TRBD1 might be the D (6 bases). Germline V CDR1 and CDR2: LNHNV, YYDKDF (reference sequence). The V end was cut by 5 bases, the J end by 5 bases, with 15 bases between. This CDR3 region has 14 residues. The CDR3 loop is CATSSPRGGTEAFF. The CDR3 DNA reads as TGTGCCACCAGCTCCCCCAGGGGAGGGACTGAAGCTTTCTTT.

The rearrangement uses TRBV28 and TRBJ2-4; TRBD2 might be the D (6 bases). Trimming removed 5 bases from V and 1 base from J, with 15 bases in between. The germline CDR1 and CDR2 sequences are MDHEN and SYDVKM. There are 16 residues in the CDR3. The CDR3 region has the DNA TGTGCCAGCAGTCGACCCTTAAGCGGGGCCAAAAACATTCAGTACTTC. Protein product: CASSRPLSGAKNIQYF.

The chain couples TRBV28 to TRBJ2-2; 8 bases fit TRBD1. The CDR3 consists of 14 residues. Germline CDR1 and CDR2: MDHEN and SYDVKM. V lost 8 bases to trimming and J lost 2 bases; unmatched junction nucleotides: 4. The CDR3 loop reads CASAGGVNTGELFF. The CDR3 DNA sequence: TGTGCCAGCGCAGGGGGCGTTAACACCGGGGAGCTGTTTTTT.

The genes are TRBV25-1 and TRBJ1-2; a weak D match, TRBD1 (5 bases). V gave up 6 bases and J gave up 2 bases, with 13 bases separating them. The CDR3 covers 14 residues. Germline CDR1 and CDR2: MGHDK and SYGVNS. Here the CDR3 reads CASSPRTRNYGYTF. The CDR3 DNA reads as TGTGCCAGCAGCCCCCGGACAAGGAACTATGGCTACACCTTC.